The entry below describes one T cell receptor beta chain. What it binds is unknown. The sample originates from a study of cytomegalovirus exposure and HLA in healthy donors. Study-level findings and limits: Diagnosis of cytomegalovirus status made by the classifier reportedly showed high specificity and sensitivity. Roughly even sequencing depth across donors was the assumption behind the presence/absence analyses. Some 150 TCR beta chains were listed as cytomegalovirus-associated.

With 60 Vbeta and 13 Jbeta primers, the PCR was carried out. In the authors' methods: The authors later counted about 80 million unique TCR beta chains, around 9.9 million of them shared. The protocol was immunoSEQ multiplex PCR, while the TCRdb copy is restricted to in-frame clones and leaves out a portion. The V and J calls and clone size are taken from that table; D and trimming were inferred from the DNA. Found here are roughly 150,000 clones, roughly 80% of them singletons; the top ten hold 4.3%. Sequenced material: PBMCs. This clonotype was sampled from a woman between 40 and 55 years old in good health and CMV-seropositive.

The CDR3 region has the DNA TGTGCCAGCAGCTTGGGTGAGGGATCTTTATACGAGCAGTACTTC. Translated: CASSLGEGSLYEQYF. The chain employs TRBV5-4 and TRBJ2-7; perhaps TRBD2 as D (5 bases). This CDR3 has 15 residues. Trimming took 0 bases from V and 4 from J, leaving 14 bases between them. Per germline, CDR1 SGHNT and CDR2 YYREEE (reference sequence).